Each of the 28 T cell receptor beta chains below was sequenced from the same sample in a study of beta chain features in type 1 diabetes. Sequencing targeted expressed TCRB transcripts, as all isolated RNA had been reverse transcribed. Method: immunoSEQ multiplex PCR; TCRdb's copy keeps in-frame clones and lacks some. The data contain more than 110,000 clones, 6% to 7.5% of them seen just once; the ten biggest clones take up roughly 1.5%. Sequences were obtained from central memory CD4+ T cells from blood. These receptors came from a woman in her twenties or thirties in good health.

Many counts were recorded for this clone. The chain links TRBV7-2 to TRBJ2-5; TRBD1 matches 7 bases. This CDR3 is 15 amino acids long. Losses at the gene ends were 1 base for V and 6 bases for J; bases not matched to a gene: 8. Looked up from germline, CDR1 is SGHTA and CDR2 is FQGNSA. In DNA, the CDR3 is TGTGCCAGCAGCTTAGGCCAGACAGGGATGAAGACCCAGTACTTC. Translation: CASSLGQTGMKTQYF.

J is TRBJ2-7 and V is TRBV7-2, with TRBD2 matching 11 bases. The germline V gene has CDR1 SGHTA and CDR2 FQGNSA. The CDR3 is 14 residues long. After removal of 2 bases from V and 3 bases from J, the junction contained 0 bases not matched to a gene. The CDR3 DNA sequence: TGTGCCAGCAGCTTAACTAGCGGGAGCTACGAGCAGTACTTC. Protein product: CASSLTSGSYEQYF.

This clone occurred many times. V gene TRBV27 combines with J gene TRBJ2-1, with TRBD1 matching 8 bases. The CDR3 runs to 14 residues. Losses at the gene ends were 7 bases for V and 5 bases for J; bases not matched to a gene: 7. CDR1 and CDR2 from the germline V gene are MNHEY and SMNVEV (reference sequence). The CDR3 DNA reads TGTGCCAGCAAGGGTAGGACAGGGAACAATGAGCAGTTCTTC. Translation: CASKGRTGNNEQFF.

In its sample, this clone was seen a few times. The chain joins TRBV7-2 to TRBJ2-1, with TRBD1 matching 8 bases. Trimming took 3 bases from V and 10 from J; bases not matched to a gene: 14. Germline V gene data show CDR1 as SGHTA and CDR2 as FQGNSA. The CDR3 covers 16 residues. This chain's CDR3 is CASSFFPDRAVAEQFF. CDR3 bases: TGTGCCAGCAGCTTTTTCCCGGACAGGGCGGTCGCCGAGCAGTTCTTC.

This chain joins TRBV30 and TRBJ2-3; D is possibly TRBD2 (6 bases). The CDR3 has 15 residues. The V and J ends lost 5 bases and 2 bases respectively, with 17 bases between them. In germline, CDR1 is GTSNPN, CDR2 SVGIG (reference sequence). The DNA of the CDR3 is TGTGCCTGGGGGGCCAATAGCGGCCCCACAGATACGCAGTATTTT. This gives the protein CAWGANSGPTDTQYF. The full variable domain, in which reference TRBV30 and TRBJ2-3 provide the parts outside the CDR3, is SQTIHQWPATLVQPVGSPLSLECTVEGTSNPNLYWYRQAAGRGLQLLFYSVGIGQISSEVPQNLSASRPQDRQFILSSKKLLLSDSGFYLCAWGANSGPTDTQYFGPGTRLTVL.

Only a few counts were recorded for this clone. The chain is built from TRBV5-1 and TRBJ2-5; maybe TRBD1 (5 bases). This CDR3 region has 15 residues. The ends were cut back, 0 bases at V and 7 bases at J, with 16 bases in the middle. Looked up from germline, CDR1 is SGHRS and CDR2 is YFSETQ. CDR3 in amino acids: CASSLVQGGMWTQYF. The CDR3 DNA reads TGCGCCAGCAGCTTGGTCCAGGGTGGGATGTGGACCCAGTACTTC.

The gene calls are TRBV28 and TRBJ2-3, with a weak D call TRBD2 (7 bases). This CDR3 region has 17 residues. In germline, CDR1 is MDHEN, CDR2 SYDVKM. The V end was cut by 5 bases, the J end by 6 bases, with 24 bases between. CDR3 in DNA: TGTGCCAGCAGTCCGCCTTCCGGACAGATGGGAGGGGATACGCAGTATTTT. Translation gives CASSPPSGQMGGDTQYF.

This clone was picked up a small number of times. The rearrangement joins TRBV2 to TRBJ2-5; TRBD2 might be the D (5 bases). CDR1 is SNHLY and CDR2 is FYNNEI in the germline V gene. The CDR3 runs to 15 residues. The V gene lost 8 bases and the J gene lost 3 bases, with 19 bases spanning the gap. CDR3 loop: CASAKRPGVEETQYF. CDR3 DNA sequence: TGTGCCAGCGCTAAGAGACCCGGGGTCGAAGAGACCCAGTACTTC.

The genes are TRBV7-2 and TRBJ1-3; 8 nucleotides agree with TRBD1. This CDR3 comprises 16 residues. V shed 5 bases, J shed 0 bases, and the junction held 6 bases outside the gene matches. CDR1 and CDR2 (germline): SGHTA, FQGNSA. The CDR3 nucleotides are TGTGCCAGCAGCGCCCGGGACAGGAGCTCTGGAAACACCATATATTTT. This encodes CASSARDRSSGNTIYF.

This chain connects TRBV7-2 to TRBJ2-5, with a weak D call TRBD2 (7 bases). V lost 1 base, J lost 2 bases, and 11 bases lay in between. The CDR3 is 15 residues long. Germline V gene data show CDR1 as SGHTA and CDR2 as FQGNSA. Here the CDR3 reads CASSLGGGPQETQYF. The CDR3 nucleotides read TGTGCCAGCAGCTTAGGGGGGGGGCCTCAAGAGACCCAGTACTTC.

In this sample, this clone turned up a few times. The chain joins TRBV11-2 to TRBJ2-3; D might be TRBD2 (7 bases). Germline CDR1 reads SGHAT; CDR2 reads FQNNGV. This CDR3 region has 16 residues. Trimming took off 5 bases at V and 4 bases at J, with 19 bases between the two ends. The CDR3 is CASSPGWGAGADTQYF. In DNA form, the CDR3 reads TGTGCCAGCAGCCCTGGGTGGGGGGCGGGAGCAGATACGCAGTATTTT.

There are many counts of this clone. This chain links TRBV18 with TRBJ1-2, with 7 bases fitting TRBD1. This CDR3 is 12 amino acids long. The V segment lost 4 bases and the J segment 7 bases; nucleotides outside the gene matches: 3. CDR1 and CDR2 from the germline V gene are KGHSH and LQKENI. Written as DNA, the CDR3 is TGTGCCAGCTCACTTCCAGGGGGTGGCTACACCTTC. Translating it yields CASSLPGGGYTF. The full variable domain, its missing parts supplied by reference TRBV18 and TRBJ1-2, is NAGVMQNPRHLVRRRGQEARLRCSPMKGHSHVYWYRQLPEEGLKFMVYLQKENIIDESGMPKERFSAEFPKEGPSILRIQQVVRGDSAAYFCASSLPGGGYTFGSGTRLTVV.

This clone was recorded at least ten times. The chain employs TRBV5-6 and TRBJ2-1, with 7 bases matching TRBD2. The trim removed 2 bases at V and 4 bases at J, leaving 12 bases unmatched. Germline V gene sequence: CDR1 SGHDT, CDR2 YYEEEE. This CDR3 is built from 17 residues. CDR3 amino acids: CASSLERDGNRYNEQFF. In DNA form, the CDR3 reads TGTGCCAGCAGCTTAGAGCGGGACGGCAACAGGTACAATGAGCAGTTCTTC.

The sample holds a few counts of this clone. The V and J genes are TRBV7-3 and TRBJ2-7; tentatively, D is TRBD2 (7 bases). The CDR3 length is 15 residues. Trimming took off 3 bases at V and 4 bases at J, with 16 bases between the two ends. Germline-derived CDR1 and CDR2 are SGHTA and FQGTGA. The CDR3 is CASSLSGGEGYEQYF. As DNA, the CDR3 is TGTGCCAGCAGCTTGTCGGGGGGCGAAGGATACGAGCAGTACTTC.

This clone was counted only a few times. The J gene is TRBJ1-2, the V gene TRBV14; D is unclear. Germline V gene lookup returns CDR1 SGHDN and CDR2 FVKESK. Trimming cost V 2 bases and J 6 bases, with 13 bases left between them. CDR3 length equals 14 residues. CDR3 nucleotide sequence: TGTGCCAGCAGCCAAAATTCACAGTCCGATGGCTACACCTTC. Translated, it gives CASSQNSQSDGYTF.

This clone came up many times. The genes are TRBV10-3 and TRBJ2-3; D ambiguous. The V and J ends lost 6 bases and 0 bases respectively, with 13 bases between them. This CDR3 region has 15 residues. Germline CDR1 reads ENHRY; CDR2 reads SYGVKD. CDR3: CAISARPLSTDTQYF. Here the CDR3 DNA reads TGTGCCATCAGCGCCCGTCCACTCAGCACAGATACGCAGTATTTT.

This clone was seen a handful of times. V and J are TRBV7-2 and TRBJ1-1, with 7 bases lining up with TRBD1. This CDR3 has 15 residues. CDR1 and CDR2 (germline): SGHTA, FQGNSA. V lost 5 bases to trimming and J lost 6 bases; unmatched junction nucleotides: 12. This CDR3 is CASSARTGDAAEAFF. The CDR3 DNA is TGTGCCAGCAGCGCAAGGACAGGAGATGCCGCTGAAGCTTTCTTT.

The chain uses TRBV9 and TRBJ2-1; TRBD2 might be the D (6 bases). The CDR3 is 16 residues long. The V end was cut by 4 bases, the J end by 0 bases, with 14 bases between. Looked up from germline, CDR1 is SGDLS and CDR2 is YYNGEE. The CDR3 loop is CASSPTSMSSYNEQFF. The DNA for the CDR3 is TGTGCCAGCAGCCCGACTAGTATGAGCTCCTACAATGAGCAGTTCTTC.

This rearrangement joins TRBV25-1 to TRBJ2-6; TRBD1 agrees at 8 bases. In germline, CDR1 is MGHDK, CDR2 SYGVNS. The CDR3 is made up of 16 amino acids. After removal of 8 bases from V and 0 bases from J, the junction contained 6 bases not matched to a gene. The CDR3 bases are TGTGCCAGCCTTGGACAGGGTAGCTCTGGGGCCAACGTCCTGACTTTC. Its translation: CASLGQGSSGANVLTF.

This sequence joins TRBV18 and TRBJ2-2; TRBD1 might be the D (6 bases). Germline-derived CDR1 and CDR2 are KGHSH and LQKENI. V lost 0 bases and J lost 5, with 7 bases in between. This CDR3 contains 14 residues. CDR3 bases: TGTGCCAGCTCACCACCGGGGGCGACCGGGGAGCTGTTTTTT. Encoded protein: CASSPPGATGELFF.

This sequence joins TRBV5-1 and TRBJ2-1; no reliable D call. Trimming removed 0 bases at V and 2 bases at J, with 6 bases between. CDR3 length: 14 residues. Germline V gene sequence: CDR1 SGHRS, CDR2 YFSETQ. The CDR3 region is CASSLDLAYNEQFF. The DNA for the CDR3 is TGCGCCAGCAGCTTGGATCTAGCCTACAATGAGCAGTTCTTC.

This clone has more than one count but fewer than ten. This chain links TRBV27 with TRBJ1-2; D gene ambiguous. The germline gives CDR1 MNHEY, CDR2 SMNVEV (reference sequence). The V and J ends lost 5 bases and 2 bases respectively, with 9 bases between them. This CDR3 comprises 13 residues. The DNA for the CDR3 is TGTGCCAGCAGTCCACGAGGCAACTATGGCTACACCTTC. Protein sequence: CASSPRGNYGYTF.

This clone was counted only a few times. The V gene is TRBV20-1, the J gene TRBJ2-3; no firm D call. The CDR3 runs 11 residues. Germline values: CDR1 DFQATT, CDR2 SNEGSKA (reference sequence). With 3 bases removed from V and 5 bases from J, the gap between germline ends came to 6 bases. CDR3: CSARSIDTQYF. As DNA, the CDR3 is TGCAGTGCTAGGTCAATAGATACGCAGTATTTT.

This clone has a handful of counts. This chain's CDR3 is CASSLRGGQNTGELFF. CDR3 in DNA: TGTGCCAGCAGCCTGAGGGGGGGTCAGAACACCGGGGAGCTGTTTTTT. The V and J genes are TRBV7-8 and TRBJ2-2, with D possibly TRBD2 on 7 matching bases. This CDR3 has 16 amino acids. V was shortened by 5 bases and J by 1 base, with 14 bases between the two germline ends. Germline CDR1 and CDR2: SGHVS and FQNEAQ.

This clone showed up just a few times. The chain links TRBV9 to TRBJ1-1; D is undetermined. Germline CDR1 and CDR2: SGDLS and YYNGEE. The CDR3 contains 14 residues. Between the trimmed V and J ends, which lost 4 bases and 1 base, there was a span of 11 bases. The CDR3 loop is CASSLGTGNTEAFF. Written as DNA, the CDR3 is TGTGCCAGCAGCCTAGGTACGGGGAACACTGAAGCTTTCTTT. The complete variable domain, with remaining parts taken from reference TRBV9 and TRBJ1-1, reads DSGVTQTPKHLITATGQRVTLRCSPRSGDLSVYWYQQSLDQGLQFLIQYYNGEERAKGNILERFSAQQFPDLHSELNLSSLELGDSALYFCASSLGTGNTEAFFGQGTRLTVV.

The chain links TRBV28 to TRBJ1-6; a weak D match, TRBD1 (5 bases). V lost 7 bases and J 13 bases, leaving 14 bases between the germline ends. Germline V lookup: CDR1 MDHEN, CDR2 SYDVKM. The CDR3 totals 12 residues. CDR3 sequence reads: CASTIPGYPLHF. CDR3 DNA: TGTGCCAGCACAATTCCAGGGTATCCCCTCCACTTT. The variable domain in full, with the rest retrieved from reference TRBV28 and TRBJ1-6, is DVKVTQSSRYLVKRTGEKVFLECVQDMDHENMFWYRQDPGLGLRLIYFSYDVKMKEKGDIPEGYSVSREKKERFSLILESASTNQTSMYLCASTIPGYPLHFGNGTRLTVT.

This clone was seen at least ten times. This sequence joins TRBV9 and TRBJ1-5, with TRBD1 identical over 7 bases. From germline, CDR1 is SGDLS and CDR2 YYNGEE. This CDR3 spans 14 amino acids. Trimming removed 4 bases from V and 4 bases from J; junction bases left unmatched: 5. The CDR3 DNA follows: TGTGCCAGCAGCCAGACAGGGAGTAATCAGCCCCAGCATTTT. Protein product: CASSQTGSNQPQHF.

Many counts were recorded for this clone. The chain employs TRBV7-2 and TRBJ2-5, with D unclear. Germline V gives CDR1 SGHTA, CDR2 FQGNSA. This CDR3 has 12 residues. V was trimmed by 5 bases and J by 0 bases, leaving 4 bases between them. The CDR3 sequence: CASSQYQETQYF. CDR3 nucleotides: TGTGCCAGCAGCCAGTACCAAGAGACCCAGTACTTC. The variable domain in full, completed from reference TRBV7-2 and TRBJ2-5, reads GAGVSQSPSNKVTEKGKDVELRCDPISGHTALYWYRQSLGQGLEFLIYFQGNSAPDKSGLPSDRFSAERTGGSVSTLTIQRTQQEDSAVYLCASSQYQETQYFGPGTRLLVL.